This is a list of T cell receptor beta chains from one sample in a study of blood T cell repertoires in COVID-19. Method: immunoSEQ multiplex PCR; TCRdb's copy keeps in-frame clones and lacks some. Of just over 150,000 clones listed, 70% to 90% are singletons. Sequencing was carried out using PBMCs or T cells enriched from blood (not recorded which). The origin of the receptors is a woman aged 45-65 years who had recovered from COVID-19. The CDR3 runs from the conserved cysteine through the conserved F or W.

CASSLSPRGNSPLHF	TRBV7-2
CASSSSGLAETGELFF	TRBV27
CASGSATGRGANQPQHF	TRBV12-5
CASSPGTNSYEQYF	TRBV7-9
CASSFAPPDRVDSEQYF	TRBV7-8
CASSLGGTGGNTIYF	TRBV7-2
CATSAPAGSGGEGEQFF	TRBV24-1
CASSPGRQGGQPQHF	TRBV7-2
CASSTGWAGYTF	TRBV27
CASTTGGGRRETQYF	TRBV9
CASSPTEGRTEAFF	TRBV7-3
CSVIKGGIKNTGELFF	TRBV29-1
CATSDPDRDTQYF	TRBV24-1
CASSQDSGGSYNEQFF	TRBV4-3
CASSLEVGGGANTQYF	TRBV5-4
CASSDRAGERGTQYF	TRBV6-4
CASRQERGVPYEQYF	TRBV2
CASNSQYSNQPQHF	TRBV19
CASSIVGQGAETQYF	TRBV19
CASSEDPQGIGNTIYF	TRBV5-4
CASSYSKSLQQYF	TRBV6-5
CAGRENSGNTIYF	TRBV2
CASSSGTGKETQYF	TRBV18
CASRGDYSNQPQHF	TRBV19
CASSPTASPEQYF	TRBV18
CATSGPGVQPQHF	TRBV24-1
CASSVEGAGNTEAFF	TRBV9